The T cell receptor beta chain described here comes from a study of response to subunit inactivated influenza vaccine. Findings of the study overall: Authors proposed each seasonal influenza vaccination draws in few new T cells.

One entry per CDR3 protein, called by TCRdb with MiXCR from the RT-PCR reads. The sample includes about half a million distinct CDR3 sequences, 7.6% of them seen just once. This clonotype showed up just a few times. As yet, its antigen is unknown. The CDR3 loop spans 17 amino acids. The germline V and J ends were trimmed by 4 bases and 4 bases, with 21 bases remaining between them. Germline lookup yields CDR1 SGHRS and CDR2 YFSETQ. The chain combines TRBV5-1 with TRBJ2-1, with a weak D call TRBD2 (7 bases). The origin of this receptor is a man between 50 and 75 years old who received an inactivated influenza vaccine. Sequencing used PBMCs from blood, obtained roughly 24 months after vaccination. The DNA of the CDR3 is TGCGCCAGCAGCCCCAACCCAAACGGGGGGCAATACAATGAGCAGTTCTTC. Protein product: CASSPNPNGGQYNEQFF.